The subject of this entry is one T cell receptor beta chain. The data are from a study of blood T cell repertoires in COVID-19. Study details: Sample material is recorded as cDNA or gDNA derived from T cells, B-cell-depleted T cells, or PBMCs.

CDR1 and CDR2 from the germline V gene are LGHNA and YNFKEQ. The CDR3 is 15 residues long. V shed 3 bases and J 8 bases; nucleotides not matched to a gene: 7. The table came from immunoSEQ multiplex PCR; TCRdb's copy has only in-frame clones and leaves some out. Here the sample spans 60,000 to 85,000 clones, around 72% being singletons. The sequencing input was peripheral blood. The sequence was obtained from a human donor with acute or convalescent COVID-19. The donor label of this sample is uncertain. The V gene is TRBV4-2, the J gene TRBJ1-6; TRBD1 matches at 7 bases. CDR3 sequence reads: CASSQWADRDSPLHF. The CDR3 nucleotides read TGTGCCAGCAGCCAGTGGGCCGACAGGGATTCACCCCTCCACTTT.